Listed below are T cell receptor beta chains from one sample, sequenced in a study of blood T cell repertoires in COVID-19. Clones were sequenced by immunoSEQ multiplex PCR, and TCRdb holds only the in-frame ones, with some missing. The profile shows about 170,000 clones, about 88% of them singletons. The sample was peripheral blood. These receptors all stem from a woman aged 80 or over in a cohort sampled during active or convalescent COVID-19. The CDR3 runs from the conserved cysteine through the conserved F or W. A D gene is named only where the DNA matches it firmly. Expanded clones are given a class, and other clones once, few, many or no size at all.

J | size | D | V | length | DNA | CDR3
TRBJ2-5 | - | - | TRBV9 | 14 | TGTGCCAGCAGCGTAGAGGCAGGACAAGAGACCCAGTACTTC | CASSVEAGQETQYF
TRBJ2-2 | - | TRBD1 | TRBV9 | 15 | TGTGCCAGCAAGGCCGGGACAGGGGACACCGGGGAGCTGTTTTTT | CASKAGTGDTGELFF
TRBJ2-5 | - | TRBD1 | TRBV7-7 | 15 | TGTGCCAGCAGCACCGGGACAGGGGGCGCGGAGACCCAGTACTTC | CASSTGTGGAETQYF
TRBJ2-5 | - | - | TRBV19 | 14 | TGTGCCAGTAGGGTTAGCGCCATTCAAGAGACCCAGTACTTC | CASRVSAIQETQYF
TRBJ2-7 | few | - | TRBV7-2 | 11 | TGTGCCAGCAGGCTACAGGGCGAGCAGTACTTC | CASRLQGEQYF
TRBJ2-2 | - | TRBD1 | TRBV27 | 15 | TGTGCCAGCAGTACGGGACAGGTGATTACCGGGGAGCTGTTTTTT | CASSTGQVITGELFF
TRBJ2-6 | - | - | TRBV24-1 | 14 | TGTGCCACCAGTCCGTACTCTGGGGCCAACGTCCTGACTTTC | CATSPYSGANVLTF
TRBJ1-6 | - | TRBD1 | TRBV2 | 13 | TGTGCCAGCAGTTGGGACAGAGATTCACCCCTCCACTTT | CASSWDRDSPLHF
TRBJ2-3 | - | - | TRBV6-5 | 12 | TGTGCCAGCAGTCGGGACACCAATAAGCAGTATTTT | CASSRDTNKQYF
TRBJ1-4 | - | TRBD1 | TRBV10-3 | 15 | TGTGCCATCAGCGAACCGGGACAGGGTGATGAAAAACTGTTTTTT | CAISEPGQGDEKLFF
TRBJ1-4 | - | - | TRBV10-3 | 14 | TGTGCCATCAGTGAAGGAGGAGGAGGTGAAAAACTGTTTTTT | CAISEGGGGEKLFF
TRBJ1-4 | - | - | TRBV7-2 | 13 | TGTGCCAGCAGCTCCCCGCGGGGTGAAAAACTGTTTTTT | CASSSPRGEKLFF
TRBJ1-1 | - | TRBD1 | TRBV28 | 13 | TGTGCCAGCCAAAATCCCGGGACAGTTGAAGCTTTCTTT | CASQNPGTVEAFF
TRBJ2-5 | once | TRBD2 | TRBV5-5 | 15 | TGTGCCAGCAGCCGCCGCGGCGGGGGTGGAGAGACCCAGTACTTC | CASSRRGGGGETQYF
TRBJ1-6 | - | - | TRBV6-5 | 12 | TGTGCCAGCAGGCTTACGGGTTCACCCCTCCACTTT | CASRLTGSPLHF
TRBJ2-5 | - | - | TRBV5-1 | 15 | TGCGCCAGCAGAACAACAGGGAACCCACAAGAGACCCAGTACTTC | CASRTTGNPQETQYF
TRBJ1-2 | few | - | TRBV5-4 | 15 | TGTGCCAGCACCGACGGCCCGGGGTCGGCCTATGGCTACACCTTC | CASTDGPGSAYGYTF